This T cell receptor (beta chain) came from a study of blood T cell repertoires in COVID-19 (dated by TCRdb to about 2020). Regarding the complete study: Collaborator samples came from the United States, Italy and Spain and covered acute and convalescent phases of COVID-19. The prospective study material was composed of cDNA or gDNA derived from T cells, B-cell-depleted T cells, or PBMCs. Deeply sampled blood TCRbeta repertoires from subjects exposed to, actively infected with, or recovered from COVID-19 were included in the dataset. The repertoires were released in a freely available public database intended as a resource for research on the immune response to SARS-CoV-2. The samples were drawn from the first 160 participants of the ongoing ImmuneRACE study and from roughly 1,300 subjects provided by 6 global collaborators. Sample metadata almost always included a de-identified subject ID, COVID-19 status, age in years and sex. Where HLA class I and class II types were available, the types were taken from metadata supplied by the sample provider, not from assay-based typing. General findings and caveats noted by the study authors: The quantity of clinical and demographic metadata differed by source and by participant and was supplied without curation.

This clone occurred a few times. The antigen it binds to is not known. Base qualities are missing; no much larger clone stands one base away. Collaborating institutions collected whole blood in K2EDTA tubes following their own protocols. Collaborator samples were shipped for TCRbeta analysis as frozen whole blood, isolated PBMCs, or DNA extracted from either sample type. TCRbeta CDR3 regions were amplified from genomic DNA using the immunoSEQ Assay, a bias-controlled multiplex PCR. Per the authors' processing: Within the assay, amplification of reference gene primers was used to estimate how many nucleated cells each sample contained. To quantify the absolute abundance of each unique TCRbeta CDR3 rearrangement, sequence reads were collapsed and filtered. For each sample, productive Simpson clonality was calculated by taking the square root of Simpson's diversity index across productive rearrangements. TCRdb took over this immuneACCESS table, retaining in-frame rearrangements with V and J assigned. Such tables are incomplete; in checked studies, under half of the missing clones stem from an unresolved V gene, and the remainder is unexplained. The DNA gave D and trimming, while V, J and clone size come from that table. This sample lists tens of thousands of clones; about 70% were detected once. Jointly, the top ten make up 14% of the sample.

V and J lose 4 bases and 4 bases, and a span of 17 bases separates them. The germline V gene specifies SNHLY as CDR1 and FYNNEI as CDR2. The CDR3 sequence holds 16 residues, the cysteine and phenylalanine included. The sequence is cut down to CDR3 DNA, 48 bases in frame from base 1. The sample comprised peripheral blood. This TCR was recovered from an older woman with acute or convalescent COVID-19. The V and J segments used are TRBV2 and TRBJ1-3; TRBD1 could be the D gene, as 6 bases match. The sequence in DNA is TGTGCCAGCAGTGCTTACAGGGTGAGGCCAGGAAACACCATATATTTT. This sequence encodes CASSAYRVRPGNTIYF.